Here is one T cell receptor beta chain with its context. Its binding antigen is unknown. No much larger clone is present one base from it, and per-base qualities are unavailable. The data derive from a study of cytomegalovirus exposure and HLA in healthy donors (dated 2017 in TCRdb). For the study in its entirety: An earlier analysis of more than 550 of the donors reported approximately 300 Gb of sequence data and 100 million to 120 million unique TCR beta sequences obtained from around 170 million T cells. An early release covering more than 500 HLA-typed donors comprised 250 to 350 gigabases of sequencing data and roughly 86 million unique TCR sequences. The genetic ancestry cluster associated with self-reported Caucasian donors included roughly 84% of the roughly 360 genotyped donors. The aim of the study was to test whether cataloging public T cell receptors could identify signatures of past pathogen exposure. The T cell repertoires of around 730 subjects were profiled by immunosequencing and related to cytomegalovirus serostatus. A separate validation cohort of more than 100 different subjects was used in addition to the 666-subject first cohort. The study combined high-throughput TCR immunosequencing, statistical association of individual TCRs with disease status, and machine learning to predict cytomegalovirus infection status. To study patterns of TCR occurrence, a later analysis re-analyzed previously published TCR beta repertoires from several hundred donors and added high-resolution HLA genotyping. Rather than using new phenotypic data, the later analysis identified candidate immune exposures from TCR beta sequences and from how often those sequences occurred across donors. An earlier analysis of about 600 of the donors used high-throughput TCR beta sequencing to judge whether each TCR beta V gene segment behaved as functional or pseudogenic. Donor age, sex, ethnicity and CMV serostatus were compiled together with the repertoire data. A later genetic analysis used genome-wide SNP genotypes for about three fifths of the roughly 700 donors, treating that subset as a discovery cohort. All discovery cohort repertoires had been generated on a single sequencing platform. HLA typing included class I and class II loci at four-digit resolution. Typing coverage differed by locus: A, B, C, DRB1 and DQB1 were typed in about 629-630 donors, DQA1 in about 500, DPA1 in nearly 610, and DPB1 in just under 480. A handful of DR-DQ haplotypes were handled as single units for association and clustering because linkage in the cohort was strong. Among over 350 genotyped donors of the cohort, an average of roughly 240,000 unique TCR beta nucleotide sequences were sequenced per donor, around 18% of them non-productive. Paper-wide results and their limitations: An earlier analysis of several hundred of the donors showed that most TCR beta V segments appeared in productive rearrangements either about 90% or about 30% of the time, which broadly matched IMGT annotations. A later analysis found that most CMV-associated TCR beta chains appeared HLA-restricted, with HLA associations seemingly driven largely by CMV exposure. This cohort had only TCR beta chains sequenced, and the lack of alpha or paired-chain data limited which features could be detected. Immune exposure information for the cohort was limited to CMV serostatus. In a later analysis, HLA-associated TCR beta chains were found to be more clonally expanded and to have lower generation probabilities than equally common non-associated chains. Linkage disequilibrium might explain the correlated functional status among segregating V segments, but an unknown experimental factor could not be excluded. V-gene and J-gene trimming of TCR beta chains was associated with a missense DCLRE1C variant in a later genetic analysis, and the association was replicated in an independent cohort. Specific HLA alleles were associated with 15,000 to 20,000 TCR beta sequences at a false discovery rate of 0.05 in a later analysis. Because HLA typing was unavailable for some donors at each locus, only the typed subset was used in association tests. Roughly uniform sequencing depth across donors was assumed in presence/absence analyses, although this assumption may not hold. Strong co-occurrence of HLA alleles, especially DR and DQ, made assigning TCR associations to individual alleles difficult. Across donors, most TCR sequences were observed very rarely, whereas some public TCRs were present in many individuals. A further reported finding was that TCR beta sequences accurately predicted the HLA-A and HLA-B alleles for most subjects in the first cohort. In vitro tests confirmed that a few of the cytomegalovirus-associated TCR beta chains recognize cytomegalovirus antigens. In a later analysis, several top co-occurrence clusters were reported to appear linked to parvovirus B19, influenza, CMV and Epstein-Barr virus. According to the authors, the approach could potentially be generalized to other disease states and immunological phenotypes. In a later genetic analysis, fewer N-insertions in productive TCRs were reported among donors in an Asian-associated ancestry cluster than the roughly 700-donor mean. Cytomegalovirus status was reported to be diagnosed by the classifier with high specificity and sensitivity in both the original and validation cohorts. The study gave a list of about 170 TCR beta chains associated with cytomegalovirus. Over 15 rarely observed V segments, including chromosome 9 orphons, were excluded from the earlier analysis of about 500 of the donors because counts were too low. According to a later analysis, TCR association rates differed among HLA loci, with DRB1 alleles showing the most associated TCRs and HLA-C alleles showing the fewest. A cluster of highly shared sequence variants was judged likely to represent a technical artifact of the sequencing pipeline.

The cohort was made up of 500 to 850 healthy bone marrow donors. At the time of sampling, all cohort members were nominally healthy, though unrecorded immune exposures were likely present. The donor was CMV seropositive and was included in the group of some 290 seropositive cohort members. Every donor gave a peripheral blood sample, and the peripheral blood mononuclear cells from that sample were used for TCR beta sequencing. The Qiagen DNeasy Blood Extraction Kit was used to extract genomic DNA from the blood cell samples. The library was generated by the immunoSEQ multiplex PCR assay. The multiplex PCR relied on a mix of 60 forward primers for TCR Vbeta segments and 13 reverse primers for TCR Jbeta segments. Amplification of the CDR3 region of rearranged TCR beta genes was performed with a multiplex PCR assay on genomic DNA. Amplified TCR beta libraries were sequenced as 87-base-pair reads on the Illumina HiSeq System. Per the authors' processing: In a later analysis, 77 million or so unique TCR beta chains were counted across the approximately 640 repertoires, and some 10 million of these chains were shared by at least two donors. A nearest-neighbor algorithm error-corrected the raw reads and collapsed the reads into unique sequences, merging closely related sequences to remove PCR and sequencing errors. To assign V, D and J gene segments, CDR3 sequences were aligned to IMGT reference sequences. For a sequence to be retained, at least a six-nucleotide match to both a V gene segment and a J gene segment was required. Rearrangements were classified as productive when the CDR3 lacked stop codons and remained in frame with V and J, and all other rearrangements were classified as non-productive. CDR3 was defined according to IMGT convention as the region running from the second conserved V-encoded cysteine to the conserved J-encoded phenylalanine. Sequences without an unambiguous match to a single V gene segment were excluded from the earlier analysis of a few hundred of the donors. In an earlier analysis of approximately 610 of the donors, V segments were called functional above 56.7% productive rearrangements and were called segregating when the between-donor standard deviation exceeded 5%. A statistical classification framework was built to diagnose cytomegalovirus status from the catalog of TCR beta chain sequences. In a later analysis, V and J genes were assigned by comparing TCR nucleotide sequences against IMGT/GENE-DB human TR gene sequences. The TCRdist pipeline was used in a later analysis to assign CDR3 sequences and most-parsimonious VDJ recombination scenarios. In a later analysis, each TCR beta chain was defined by its CDR3 amino acid sequence together with its V-gene family, and reads lacking a unique V-gene family were excluded. In a later analysis, 450 to 600 highly shared, low-generation-probability nucleotide sequences were removed to address suspected cross-contamination and a sequencing artifact. In a later analysis, a clonal expansion index was calculated for each public chain from normalized within-repertoire ranks of inferred template counts. A later analysis computed generation probabilities with a VDJ recombination model fitted to out-of-frame rearrangements, and checked the results against IGoR. In a later analysis, hypergeometric tests were used to score TCR-TCR, TCR-HLA and TCR-CMV co-occurrence, with a repertoire-size bias correction applied to TCR pairs. A later analysis estimated false discovery rates by permuting HLA or CMV assignments 20 times. In a later analysis, co-occurring TCRs were grouped with DBSCAN, and TCRdist sequence similarity was added when clustering was performed within HLA-allele-positive subsets. For co-occurrence clustering, repertoires with fewer than 30,000 or more than 120,000 public chains were excluded, along with about five repertoires with anomalous nucleotide sharing. As stored in TCRdb, this immuneACCESS dataset retains in-frame rearrangements with V and J assigned. A fraction of the clones does not appear; measured against another copy, unresolved V genes explain less than half of the discrepancy, and the remainder lacks a known reason. D and trimming come from the DNA, and the V and J calls and clone size come from that table. The sample has more than 150,000 clones on record, under 80% of them singletons. Under 2.5% of the sample goes to the ten largest clones.

The specimen sequenced was PBMCs. This clonotype originated in a woman in her 30s in good health and CMV-seropositive.

The DNA sequence is TGTGCCAGCAGCTTAGGGGGGACTAGTCAAGAGACCCAGTACTTC. It translates to CASSLGGTSQETQYF. This chain joins TRBV7-8 to TRBJ2-5; a stretch of 8 junction bases matches TRBD2. For this chain, trimming is 1 base at the V end and 2 bases at the J end, and the number of junction bases without a gene match is 3. CDR3 length: 15 amino acids, cysteine to phenylalanine. The retained sequence is limited to the CDR3, 45 bases, with the frame set at the first base. CDR1 and CDR2, looked up from the germline V gene, are SGHVS and FQNEAQ.